This passage covers 27 T cell receptor beta chains from one sample sequenced in a study. TCRdb recomputed calls from the RT-PCR reads with MiXCR, one row per CDR3 protein. The sample comprises 550,000 to 750,000 distinct CDR3 sequences, 14% of which are singletons, and about 3.9% rests with the top ten. Sample: memory CD4+ T cells from blood. These TCRs come from a female donor in good health, serving as a healthy control.

The chain couples TRBV20-1 to TRBJ2-3; TRBD2 aligns across 13 bases. V lost 6 bases to trimming and J lost 3 bases; unmatched junction nucleotides: 0. CDR1 and CDR2 (germline): DFQATT, SNEGSKA (reference sequence). CDR3 length: 13 amino acids. The chain's CDR3 is CSATSGGTDTQYF. The CDR3, as DNA: TGCAGTGCGACTAGCGGGGGGACAGATACGCAGTATTTT.

The chain employs TRBV7-2 and TRBJ2-3; 10 bases agree with TRBD2. Germline V gene sequence: CDR1 SGHTA, CDR2 FQGNSA. The CDR3 has 15 residues. V lost 5 bases, J lost 2 bases, and 4 bases stayed unmatched. CDR3 in DNA: TGTGCCAGCAGCCCTAGCGGGAGTTACACAGATACGCAGTATTTT. This translates into CASSPSGSYTDTQYF.

The chain recombines TRBV5-1 with TRBJ2-7, with TRBD1 as a possible D gene (5 bases). CDR1 SGHRS and CDR2 YFSETQ come from the germline V gene. This CDR3 region has 13 residues. Trimming took 0 bases from V and 7 from J, leaving 11 bases between them. This CDR3 reads CASSLGTSGEQYF. The CDR3 nucleotides are TGCGCCAGCAGCTTGGGGACCTCAGGGGAGCAGTACTTC.

This clonotype turned up a few times. The chain joins TRBV7-2 to TRBJ1-3; weak D call: TRBD1 (6 bases). V lost 4 bases and J lost 4, with 14 bases in between. The CDR3 is made up of 15 amino acids. The germline gives CDR1 SGHTA, CDR2 FQGNSA. CDR3 in DNA: TGTGCCAGCAGCTCCCCGACAGGTGGAGGAAACACCATATATTTT. Encoded protein: CASSSPTGGGNTIYF.

This clonotype was seen a handful of times. The chain combines TRBV27 with TRBJ2-7; D unclear. Trimming pared 10 bases from V and 7 bases from J, leaving 20 bases between. CDR3 length: 13 residues. Germline V gene lookup returns CDR1 MNHEY and CDR2 SMNVEV (reference sequence). For the CDR3, the DNA is TGTGCCACTGAAACGGGTGTAGCTAGGGAGCAGTACTTC. Its translation: CATETGVAREQYF.

This clonotype has just a few counts. The chain combines TRBV5-6 with TRBJ2-7; the D gene is possibly TRBD1 (6 bases). The V gene lost 0 bases and the J gene lost 2 bases, with 12 bases spanning the gap. Germline values: CDR1 SGHDT, CDR2 YYEEEE. The CDR3 has 15 residues. This CDR3 reads CASSLVDRDTYEQYF. The CDR3 region has the DNA TGTGCCAGCAGCTTGGTTGATCGGGACACCTACGAGCAGTACTTC.

The V gene is TRBV6-5, the J gene TRBJ1-6; TRBD1 aligns across 10 bases. V lost 6 bases, J lost 9 bases, and 5 bases stayed unmatched. CDR1 and CDR2 from the germline V gene are MNHEY and SVGAGI. The CDR3 is 14 amino acids. The CDR3 is CASRGQGGISPLHF. Written as DNA, the CDR3 is TGTGCCAGCAGAGGACAGGGGGGGATTTCACCCCTCCACTTT.

This clonotype has just a few counts. This chain links TRBV11-1 with TRBJ2-1, with 9 bases aligning to TRBD2. The CDR3 is 16 residues long. Germline V gene sequence: CDR1 SGHAT, CDR2 FQDESV (reference sequence). V gave up 2 bases and J gave up 9 bases; unmatched junction bases: 11. The CDR3 nucleotides read TGTGCCAGCAGCTTAAGTTCGGGCGGGAGGGCCAGTGAGCAGTTCTTC. Amino acid sequence: CASSLSSGGRASEQFF. The variable domain in full, with the rest retrieved from reference TRBV11-1 and TRBJ2-1, is EAEVAQSPRYKITEKSQAVAFWCDPISGHATLYWYRQILGQGPELLVQFQDESVVDDSQLPKDRFSAERLKGVDSTLKIQPAELGDSAMYLCASSLSSGGRASEQFFGPGTRLTVL.

The sample holds a few counts of this clonotype. V is TRBV20-1 and J is TRBJ1-3; possibly TRBD1 for D (5 bases). CDR3 length equals 14 residues. Deletions cut 6 bases from V and 1 base from J, with 13 bases between. Germline-derived CDR1 and CDR2 are DFQATT and SNEGSKA (reference sequence). CDR3 amino acids: CSARLGVSGNTIYF. CDR3 coding DNA: TGCAGTGCCAGACTGGGGGTTTCTGGAAACACCATATATTTT.

This clonotype was seen a handful of times. The J gene is TRBJ2-1, the V gene TRBV4-2; tentative D call: TRBD1 (6 bases). The length of the CDR3 is 19 residues. Between the trimmed V and J ends, which lost 0 bases and 7 bases, there was a span of 25 bases. Germline V CDR1 and CDR2: LGHNA, YNFKEQ. CDR3 DNA: TGTGCCAGCAGCCAAGATTGGACAGTCGGGGTAAATGGGGGTAATGAGCAGTTCTTC. Encoded protein: CASSQDWTVGVNGGNEQFF.

This clonotype was detected a few times. The rearrangement links TRBV15 to TRBJ2-5; D is uncertain. V was cut by 0 bases and J by 4 bases, with 18 bases left in between. The CDR3 spans 17 residues. In germline, CDR1 is LNHNV, CDR2 YYDKDF (reference sequence). DNA for the CDR3: TGTGCCACCAGCAGAGATCTGTCCTCAGTTGGTTCAGAGACCCAGTACTTC. Translating gives CATSRDLSSVGSETQYF.

Written as DNA, the CDR3 is TGTGCCAGCAGCTTAGTTGACAGCCCCAATCAGCCCCAGCATTTT. Residues: CASSLVDSPNQPQHF. The chain recombines TRBV7-6 with TRBJ1-5; D may be TRBD1 (5 bases). The CDR3 consists of 15 residues. V was cut by 1 base and J by 3 bases, with 10 bases left in between. Germline CDR1 is SGHVS and CDR2 is FNYEAQ.

The sample holds many counts of this clonotype. This chain connects TRBV7-6 to TRBJ2-1; D is perhaps TRBD2 (6 bases). The V end lost 0 bases, the J end lost 7 bases, and 10 bases lay between the germline ends. The germline CDR1 and CDR2 sequences are SGHVS and FNYEAQ. The CDR3 has 14 residues. Here the CDR3 DNA reads TGTGCCAGCAGCTTAGCCGGAGGGAGGAATGAGCAGTTCTTC. It is translated as CASSLAGGRNEQFF.

The chain is built from TRBV3-1 and TRBJ1-1; no firm D call. Germline V gene data show CDR1 as LGHDT and CDR2 as YNNKEL (reference sequence). CDR3 length: 14 amino acids. The V gene lost 4 bases and the J gene lost 1 base, with 10 bases spanning the gap. The DNA of the CDR3 is TGTGCCAGCAGCCCCGGGTACCCGAACACTGAAGCTTTCTTT. Translated, it gives CASSPGYPNTEAFF.

The gene calls are TRBV2 and TRBJ2-2; no clear D. The CDR3 is made up of 14 amino acids. Per the germline V gene, CDR1 is SNHLY and CDR2 is FYNNEI. V was clipped by 7 bases and J by 5 bases, with 14 bases between them. In DNA form, the CDR3 reads TGTGCCAGCAAGGCAGGAACTACTACCGGGGAGCTGTTTTTT. Protein product: CASKAGTTTGELFF.

The gene calls are TRBV3-1 and TRBJ2-3; D possibly corresponds to TRBD1 (5 bases). The CDR3 consists of 15 residues. V lost 2 bases and J 0 bases, leaving 9 bases between the germline ends. Germline CDR1 is LGHDT and CDR2 is YNNKEL (reference sequence). CDR3 coding DNA: TGTGCCAGCAGCCAACAGACAGCCAGCACAGATACGCAGTATTTT. Translated: CASSQQTASTDTQYF.

A few counts support this clonotype. This sequence joins TRBV5-1 and TRBJ2-7; D is perhaps TRBD1 (6 bases). From germline, CDR1 is SGHRS and CDR2 YFSETQ. V lost 0 bases, J lost 6 bases, and 13 bases lay in between. The CDR3 has 14 residues. CDR3 residues: CASSLDSTGVEQYF. For the CDR3, the DNA is TGCGCCAGCAGCTTGGATTCGACAGGTGTCGAGCAGTACTTC.

This clonotype was counted only a few times. The chain uses TRBV6-5 and TRBJ2-1; TRBD2 matches at 10 bases. The germline V gene has CDR1 MNHEY and CDR2 SVGAGI. This CDR3 is 15 amino acids long. With V trimmed by 3 bases and J by 8 bases, 7 bases remained unmatched. CDR3 coding DNA: TGTGCCAGCAGTTATACTAGCGGGACTCACGATGAGCAGTTCTTC. It specifies CASSYTSGTHDEQFF.

This clonotype has at least ten counts. J is TRBJ2-7 and V is TRBV4-3, with 8 bases that match TRBD1. The germline V gene encodes CDR1 LGHNA and CDR2 YSLEER. Trimming took 6 bases from V and 5 from J; bases not matched to a gene: 9. CDR3 size: 14 residues. CDR3 in amino acids: CASSLRQGNDEQYF. CDR3 DNA sequence: TGCGCCAGCAGTCTTCGACAGGGGAATGACGAGCAGTACTTC.

This clonotype occurred a few times. The V call is TRBV20-1, the J call TRBJ2-1, with D possibly TRBD1 on 6 matching bases. The germline V gene has CDR1 DFQATT and CDR2 SNEGSKA (reference sequence). Trimming took 4 bases from V and 7 from J, leaving 11 bases between them. The CDR3 has 12 amino acids. CDR3 DNA sequence: TGCAGTGCTACCTCAGGGGTGAATGAGCAGTTCTTC. This gives the protein CSATSGVNEQFF.

CDR3 coding DNA: TGCGCCAGCAGCCGCGGGTCGGGACAGAGCTCTGGAAACACCATATATTTT. Translating gives CASSRGSGQSSGNTIYF. The chain employs TRBV5-1 and TRBJ1-3; 7 positions agree with TRBD1. The CDR3 loop spans 17 amino acids. The germline V gene has CDR1 SGHRS and CDR2 YFSETQ. The ends lost 4 bases at V and 0 bases at J; junction bases unmatched: 10.

This clonotype has a handful of counts. The chain uses TRBV12-3 or TRBV12-4 and TRBJ2-1; no firm D call. The CDR3 has 15 residues. The ends were cut back, 4 bases at V and 0 bases at J, with 10 bases in the middle. The CDR3 protein is CASSSASFSYNEQFF. Written as DNA, the CDR3 is TGTGCCAGCAGTTCGGCGTCCTTCTCCTACAATGAGCAGTTCTTC.

The chain is built from TRBV5-4 and TRBJ2-1, with a weak D call TRBD1 (5 bases). The CDR3 contains 14 residues. CDR1 is SGHNT and CDR2 is YYREEE in the germline V gene (reference sequence). V was trimmed by 1 base and J by 8 bases, leaving 13 bases between them. CDR3 sequence reads: CASSLRQGLDEQFF. CDR3 nucleotides: TGTGCCAGCAGCTTGAGGCAGGGTCTCGATGAGCAGTTCTTC. Filled out from reference TRBV5-4 and TRBJ2-1, the complete variable domain reads ETGVTQSPTHLIKTRGQQVTLRCSSQSGHNTVSWYQQALGQGPQFIFQYYREEENGRGNFPPRFSGLQFPNYSSELNVNALELDDSALYLCASSLRQGLDEQFFGPGTRLTVL.

Only a few counts were recorded for this clonotype. V is TRBV6-6 and J is TRBJ1-5; D is unclear. The CDR3 sequence is 16 residues long. The ends were cut back, 2 bases at V and 2 bases at J, with 13 bases in the middle. Germline V gene data show CDR1 as MNHNY and CDR2 as SVGAGI (reference sequence). CDR3 DNA sequence: TGTGCCAGCAGTTACGGCGTTGTCGTAGGCAATCAGCCCCAGCATTTT. Encoded protein: CASSYGVVVGNQPQHF.

Only a few counts were recorded for this clonotype. CDR3 bases: TGTGCCACCAGTGATGGACTAGCGGGGGGCCCCAGCCAAGAGACCCAGTACTTC. Its translation is CATSDGLAGGPSQETQYF. The J gene is TRBJ2-5, the V gene TRBV24-1; 14 bases map to TRBD2. With 3 bases clipped from V and 1 base from J, the junction kept 6 bases outside the gene matches. From germline, CDR1 is KGHDR and CDR2 SFDVKD. The CDR3 loop spans 18 amino acids.

This clonotype came up many times. The chain employs TRBV5-6 and TRBJ2-3; D is undetermined. CDR1 SGHDT and CDR2 YYEEEE come from the germline V gene. Trimming took off 5 bases at V and 5 bases at J, with 15 bases between the two ends. This CDR3 has 14 residues. The CDR3 loop reads CASRPEPSGDTQYF. The CDR3 DNA reads as TGTGCCAGCAGACCCGAACCGTCTGGAGATACGCAGTATTTT.

This clonotype occurred many times. The chain is built from TRBV12-3 or TRBV12-4 and TRBJ1-1; D gene ambiguous. The length of the CDR3 is 12 residues. Trimming took off 0 bases at V and 11 bases at J, with 10 bases between the two ends. DNA of the CDR3: TGTGCCAGCAGTTTAGCGCCGGGGTTGGCTTTCTTT. This translates into CASSLAPGLAFF.